The present entry profiles one TCR beta chain with its context. Its antigen remains unknown. Generated by immunoSEQ multiplex PCR, the TCRdb table keeps only in-frame clones and is missing some. Counted here are fewer than 100,000 clones, 85% to 90% occurring once; the ten biggest clones make up 10% to 15%. V lost 7 bases and J 8 bases, leaving 20 bases between the germline ends. Germline assignment: CDR1 MDHEN and CDR2 SYDVKM. There are 14 residues in the CDR3. The data were obtained in a study of OX40 agonist ivuxolimab in advanced cancers. Study context: Cohort: around 79% men, mean age around 55, aged roughly 23 to 90. General study results and limits: Within 6 weeks, CD4+ and CD8+ blood T cells expanded clonally at 0.1 to 3.0 mg/kg. The mean number of expanded clones was higher in CD8+ T cells than in CD4+.

The genes are TRBV28 and TRBJ1-2, with D unclear. This clonotype was sampled from an adult with an advanced solid tumor such as melanoma, head and neck, liver or kidney cancer. The sequencing used CD4+ or CD8+ T cells sorted from blood, collected in a trial of the OX40 agonist ivuxolimab. The CDR3 sequence is CASIPSGGVRGYTF. DNA for the CDR3: TGTGCCAGCATCCCTTCAGGTGGGGTGCGGGGCTACACCTTC.